The entry that follows covers one T cell receptor beta chain sequence. Its target is not known. The sample belongs to a study of regulatory T cells in long-lasting Graves disease. According to the study, TCR beta libraries were built with iRepertoire HTBI primers and CDR3-region Arm-PCR. From the multiplex PCR reads, TCRdb called clonotypes with MiXCR, one entry per CDR3 protein. The table shows hundreds of thousands of distinct CDR3 sequences, with around 15% occurring only once. Sample time point: newly diagnosed GD, antithyroid drugs for less than 3 months. Scientists built the TCR library using RNA that was extracted from PBMCs. The patients were drawn from one endocrinology department in Xi'an, China. Germline V gives CDR1 SNHLY, CDR2 FYNNEI. V was shortened by 4 bases and J by 7 bases, with 8 bases between the two germline ends. CDR3 length equals 11 residues. Study results and caveats: Lower TCR diversity was seen in persistent Graves' patients than in newly diagnosed ones.

The same sample was also used in a study of T cells in Graves' hyperthyroidism and ophthalmopathy. This second study says: Most clonotypes expanded in thyroid above 0.001 were likewise present in blood.

The V gene is TRBV2, the J gene TRBJ2-7; no clear D. The sequenced sample was peripheral blood mononuclear cells (PBMCs), obtained at new diagnosis, from a patient treated with antithyroid drugs. The clonotype was recovered from a woman aged 30 to 39 with Graves disease. The CDR3 region is CASSGAREQYF. CDR3 sequence (DNA): TGTGCCAGCAGTGGTGCGCGTGAGCAGTACTTC.